The source of this T cell receptor (beta chain) is a study of cytomegalovirus exposure and HLA in healthy donors. This CDR3 has 15 residues. Between the trimmed V and J ends, which lost 6 bases and 0 bases, there was a span of 9 bases. CDR1 SNHLY and CDR2 FYNNEI come from the germline V gene. The PCR had 60 Vbeta and 13 Jbeta primers. Generated by immunoSEQ multiplex PCR, the TCRdb table keeps only in-frame clones and is missing some. This table has over 150,000 clones, roughly 79% appearing once. This TCR derives from a male donor in good health and CMV-seropositive. The chain is built from TRBV2 and TRBJ1-6; D is undetermined. Sample: PBMCs. The DNA for the CDR3 is TGTGCCAGCAGCCCTCTTAGCTCCTATAATTCACCCCTCCACTTT. Protein product: CASSPLSSYNSPLHF.